This paragraph covers one T cell receptor (beta chain) sequence. Its antigen has not been determined. There are no base qualities to consult, and no much larger clone falls within one base. Participants in the prospective study were aged roughly 18 to 100 years, lived in approximately 26 United States geographic areas, and enrolled through a virtual design. In the prospective study, participants were assigned to cohorts based on the clinical history participants reported in a screening survey and a study questionnaire. Recovered participants in ImmuneRACE Cohort 3 were defined by two consecutive negative NP/OP PCR tests, clearance by a healthcare professional, or resolution of symptoms. Each participant in the prospective study had whole blood, serum and a nasopharyngeal or oropharyngeal swab collected by mobile phlebotomists. Participants in the prospective study had the option to provide additional blood draws and questionnaires over a roughly 2-month period. Blood samples from the prospective study were shipped frozen or at room temperature prior to DNA extraction.

The immunoSEQ Assay, a bias-controlled multiplex PCR, was used to amplify TCRbeta CDR3 regions from genomic DNA. In the source study's methods: The number of nucleated cells in each sample was estimated by amplification of reference gene primers within the assay. To quantify the absolute abundance of each unique TCRbeta CDR3 rearrangement, sequence reads were collapsed and filtered. Productive Simpson clonality was computed per sample as the square root of Simpson's diversity index over productive rearrangements. Held by TCRdb, this immuneACCESS table contains in-frame sequences only and omits some clones. Under half of the omission traces to an unresolved V gene where checked; the cause of the rest is unknown. That table furnishes V, J and clone size, whereas the DNA furnished D and trimming. Counted in this sample were over 250,000 clones; about 85% of them appeared once. The ten largest make up around 3% of the sample.

This entry comes from a study of blood T cell repertoires in COVID-19 (dated by TCRdb to about 2020). About the investigation overall: Samples from collaborators originated in the United States, Italy and Spain and spanned both the acute and convalescent phases of COVID-19. The prospective study material was composed of cDNA or gDNA derived from T cells, B-cell-depleted T cells, or PBMCs. Subjects who had been exposed to COVID-19, were actively infected with it, or had recovered from it provided the deeply sampled blood TCRbeta repertoires that made up the dataset. The repertoires were released in a freely available public database meant as a resource for research on the immune response to SARS-CoV-2. Where available, HLA class I and class II types were obtained from metadata supplied by the sample provider rather than from assay-based typing. Nearly every sample came with metadata listing a de-identified subject ID, COVID-19 status, age in years and sex. The samples were drawn from two sources: the first 160 participants of the ongoing ImmuneRACE study, and 950 to 1,500 subjects contributed by 6 global collaborators. Points the paper makes about the study in general: Clinical and demographic metadata were provided uncurated, with the amount varying by source and participant.

Trimming costs V 4 bases and J 4 bases, and their ends lie 17 bases apart. CDR1 and CDR2 are drawn from the germline V gene: SGHRS, YFSETQ. There are 15 amino acids in the CDR3, from cysteine to phenylalanine inclusive. Only CDR3 DNA remains: 45 bases, in frame from the first base. The chain uses TRBV5-1 and TRBJ1-2, and TRBD1 may be the D gene, going by 5 matching bases. Sample: PBMCs or T cells enriched from blood (not recorded which). The TCR comes from a woman between 50 and 59 years old who had recovered from COVID-19. The CDR3 reads CASSEAGDLGYGYTF. In nucleotide form, the sequence is TGCGCCAGCAGCGAGGCGGGGGATTTGGGCTATGGCTACACCTTC.